This TCR beta chain is from a study of type 1 regulatory T cells. Background on the study: T-allo10 is a Tr1-enriched, alloantigen-specific CD4 T cell product made in vitro.

This clonotype has only a few counts. From the reads, TCRdb called clonotypes with MiXCR, one entry per CDR3 protein. The data contain about 100,000 distinct CDR3 sequences, around a third of them seen just once; the ten biggest clones take up about 2%. This CDR3 has 16 residues. Trimming pared 4 bases from V and 4 bases from J, leaving 19 bases between. Germline assignment: CDR1 LGHNA and CDR2 YNFKEQ. The chain couples TRBV4-2 to TRBJ1-1; D not certain. The receptor comes from a human donor in good health. Sequenced material: CD4+ T cells, either the whole sample or a sorted fraction (not recorded which). The CDR3 nucleotides are TGTGCCAGCAGCCCCCGTAGGGCCCGGGGTAGCACTGAAGCTTTCTTT. Translating gives CASSPRRARGSTEAFF.